The rows below give T cell receptor beta chains drawn from one sample of a study of tumor-infiltrating lymphocytes in primary liver carcinoma. MiXCR, run by TCRdb on the multiplex PCR reads, gives a single entry per CDR3 protein. Of fewer than 400,000 distinct CDR3 sequences detected, approximately 65% appear once; the ten largest clones hold roughly 8.6%. What was sequenced was peripheral blood. The receptors come from a man between 35 and 55 years old with primary liver carcinoma and hepatitis B virus infection. Both conserved end residues are part of each CDR3. D genes are given only for firm matches. Clone size is shown for a subset of rows, as once, few, many or a class of expanded clone.

J,V,D,size,CDR3,DNA
TRBJ2-5,TRBV12-3/TRBV12-4,.,.,CTSSTDSRAQETQYF,TGTACCAGCAGTACAGACTCCAGGGCCCAAGAGACCCAGTACTTC
TRBJ1-1,TRBV10-3,.,.,CAITGQTNTEAFF,TGTGCCATCACGGGACAAACGAACACTGAAGCTTTCTTT
TRBJ2-5,TRBV6-5,TRBD1,.,CAGSQQGISETQYF,TGTGCCGGCAGCCAACAGGGGATCTCGGAGACCCAGTACTTC
TRBJ2-2,TRBV28,.,.,CASSSPDHTGELFF,TGTGCCAGCAGTTCCCCCGACCACACCGGGGAGCTGTTTTTT
TRBJ2-6,TRBV5-6,.,once,CARSLARPGKAGANVLTF,TGTGCCAGGAGCTTGGCCCGGCCAGGGAAGGCTGGGGCCAACGTCCTGACTTTC
TRBJ1-2,TRBV6-2/TRBV6-3,TRBD1,.,CASRNLGTGKYGYTF,TGTGCCAGCAGAAACCTCGGGACAGGAAAGTATGGCTACACCTTC
TRBJ2-2,TRBV12-3/TRBV12-4,TRBD1,.,CASNFTGGTGELFF,TGTGCCAGCAATTTCACAGGGGGAACCGGGGAGCTGTTTTTT
TRBJ2-1,TRBV11-1,.,.,CVSSLGGYEQFF,TGTGTCAGCAGCTTAGGAGGATACGAGCAGTTCTTC
TRBJ2-7,TRBV6-6,.,.,CASRQDGQKAYERYF,TGTGCCAGCAGGCAGGACGGCCAGAAGGCATACGAGCGGTACTTC
TRBJ2-2,TRBV11-3,TRBD2,.,CASSRLAGVPRELFF,TGTGCTAGCAGCCGACTAGCGGGAGTCCCCAGGGAGCTGTTTTTC
TRBJ2-1,TRBV11-2,.,.,CASSLDGYKEKFF,TGTGCCAGCAGCTTGGATGGTTACAAAGAGAAGTTCTTC
TRBJ1-4,TRBV5-6,.,once,CANSFGDAGTTNEKLFF,TGTGCCAACAGCTTTGGAGACGCTGGCACAACTAATGAAAAACTGTTTTTT
TRBJ2-1,TRBV15,.,once,CATSREDGQGVYNEQFF,TGTGCCACCAGCAGAGAGGACGGTCAGGGAGTCTACAATGAGCAGTTCTTC
TRBJ2-7,TRBV7-9,TRBD2,few,CASTFGGYEQYF,TGTGCCAGCACCTTCGGGGGGTACGAGCAGTACTTC
TRBJ1-5,TRBV11-2,.,few,CASGSSSYQPQHF,TGTGCCAGCGGCTCAAGTAGCTATCAGCCCCAGCATTTT
TRBJ2-5,TRBV4-2,TRBD2,.,CASNEEAGVRLGEETQYF,TGTGCCAGCAATGAAGAGGCGGGAGTGCGACTAGGGGAAGAGACCCAGTACTTC
TRBJ2-3,TRBV24-1,TRBD1,.,CATRTGAGTDTQYF,TGTGCCACCAGGACAGGGGCTGGCACAGATACGCAGTATTTT
TRBJ1-5,TRBV12-5,.,.,CASGLIESEQPQHF,TGTGCTAGTGGTTTGATAGAGTCTGAACAGCCCCAGCATTTT
TRBJ2-3,TRBV5-1,TRBD1,.,CASSPSLSGQLADTQYF,TGCGCCAGCAGCCCCAGTCTTTCGGGACAGCTCGCAGATACGCAGTATTTT
TRBJ2-1,TRBV6-2/TRBV6-3,.,few,CASSRLTRGNEQFF,TGTGCCAGCAGCCGACTTACTAGGGGGAATGAGCAGTTCTTC
TRBJ2-5,TRBV14,.,.,CTSSLPGRGETQYF,TGTACCAGCAGCCTACCCGGACGGGGAGAGACCCAGTACTTC
TRBJ1-5,TRBV13,.,once,CASNFFNQPQHF,TGTGCCAGCAACTTCTTCAATCAGCCCCAGCATTTT
TRBJ1-2,TRBV5-5,.,many,CASRPIWDYLYGYTF,TGTGCCAGCAGGCCAATTTGGGATTACCTCTATGGCTACACCTTC
TRBJ2-5,TRBV24-1,.,.,CATSRGIYQETQYF,TGTGCCACCAGTAGGGGGATTTACCAAGAGACCCAGTACTTC
TRBJ2-2,TRBV4-3,.,.,CVSSQGPGRPGELFF,TGCGTCAGCAGCCAAGGTCCGGGACGTCCCGGGGAGCTGTTTTTT
TRBJ2-2,TRBV12-3/TRBV12-4,.,few,CASSLAGAGTGELFF,TGTGCCAGCAGTTTAGCGGGAGCGGGCACCGGGGAGCTGTTTTTT
TRBJ1-5,TRBV29-1,.,.,CRVVSGRGISQPQHF,TGCAGAGTTGTCTCAGGGAGGGGTATCAGTCAGCCCCAGCATTTT
TRBJ1-6,TRBV4-2,.,.,CASGQDGASSSYNSPLHF,TGTGCCAGCGGCCAAGACGGAGCATCCAGCTCCTATAATTCACCCCTCCACTTT
TRBJ2-7,TRBV7-9,.,.,CASSSTMRVSYEQYF,TGTGCCAGCAGCTCCACCATGAGAGTATCCTACGAGCAGTACTTC
TRBJ1-2,TRBV6-1,.,.,CASSPARGAGGYSF,TGTGCCAGCAGCCCCGCCCGGGGGGCAGGTGGCTACTCCTTC
TRBJ2-7,TRBV11-1,TRBD1,.,CASSAGPGQGASYEQYF,TGTGCCAGCAGCGCTGGTCCGGGACAGGGGGCGTCCTACGAGCAGTACTTC
TRBJ2-1,TRBV29-1,.,many,CSVEPLGYEQFF,TGCAGCGTTGAGCCCCTCGGGTATGAGCAGTTCTTC
TRBJ2-3,TRBV11-3,TRBD2,medium-sized,CASSLGTSGSTDTQYF,TGTGCCAGCAGCTTGGGGACTAGCGGAAGCACAGATACGCAGTATTTT
TRBJ2-3,TRBV5-6,TRBD1,few,CASSLAGTGPTDTQYF,TGTGCCAGCAGCTTGGCTGGGACAGGTCCCACAGATACGCAGTATTTT
TRBJ2-2,TRBV5-6,.,.,CASSLWVGATGELFF,TGTGCCAGCAGCTTATGGGTCGGGGCCACCGGGGAGCTGTTTTTT
TRBJ2-1,TRBV30,.,.,CAWSPPYTGNEQFF,TGTGCCTGGAGTCCCCCATATACGGGCAATGAGCAGTTCTTC
TRBJ2-6,TRBV6-2/TRBV6-3,.,many,CASSSWGAGANVLTF,TGTGCCAGCAGCTCCTGGGGGGCTGGGGCCAACGTCCTGACTTTC
TRBJ1-1,TRBV2,.,.,CASSVSQNTEAFF,TGTGCCAGCAGCGTTAGCCAGAACACTGAAGCTTTCTTT
TRBJ2-5,TRBV5-1,.,once,CASSLGGDETQYF,TGCGCCAGCAGCTTGGGAGGGGACGAGACCCAGTACTTC
TRBJ2-7,TRBV10-3,TRBD2,many,CAIRSGRESYEQYF,TGTGCCATCAGGAGCGGGAGGGAATCCTACGAGCAGTACTTC
TRBJ1-6,TRBV6-5,TRBD1,.,CASSYAADTLQGNNSVLHF,TGTGCCAGCAGTTACGCCGCGGATACCCTACAGGGGAATAATTCAGTCCTCCACTTT
TRBJ1-5,TRBV12-3/TRBV12-4,.,.,CASSLALGGNQPQHF,TGTGCCAGCAGTTTAGCGCTCGGGGGGAATCAGCCCCAGCATTTT
TRBJ2-5,TRBV4-1,.,.,CASSQDPGGGQETQYF,TGCGCCAGCAGCCAAGACCCAGGGGGAGGCCAAGAGACCCAATACTTC
TRBJ1-2,TRBV29-1,.,many,CSVEALTGALFYGYTF,TGCAGCGTTGAAGCTCTCACAGGCGCGCTATTTTATGGCTACACCTTC
TRBJ2-5,TRBV5-1,TRBD2,few,CASSFDGEGRETQYF,TGCGCCAGCAGCTTTGACGGGGAGGGCCGAGAGACCCAGTACTTC
TRBJ2-5,TRBV12-3/TRBV12-4,TRBD1,.,CVSSPDSGTGLF,TGTGTAAGCAGTCCCGATTCCGGGACAGGGTTGTTC
TRBJ2-3,TRBV12-3/TRBV12-4,.,.,CASSLGLYTQYF,TGTGCCAGCAGTTTGGGACTCTATACGCAGTATTTT
TRBJ2-1,TRBV6-2/TRBV6-3,TRBD2,many,CASSNLAGKQFF,TGTGCCAGCAGTAATTTAGCGGGGAAGCAGTTCTTC
TRBJ2-3,TRBV11-2,.,.,CANSLSGSIDKQYF,TGTGCCAACAGCTTATCAGGCTCGATAGATAAGCAGTATTTT